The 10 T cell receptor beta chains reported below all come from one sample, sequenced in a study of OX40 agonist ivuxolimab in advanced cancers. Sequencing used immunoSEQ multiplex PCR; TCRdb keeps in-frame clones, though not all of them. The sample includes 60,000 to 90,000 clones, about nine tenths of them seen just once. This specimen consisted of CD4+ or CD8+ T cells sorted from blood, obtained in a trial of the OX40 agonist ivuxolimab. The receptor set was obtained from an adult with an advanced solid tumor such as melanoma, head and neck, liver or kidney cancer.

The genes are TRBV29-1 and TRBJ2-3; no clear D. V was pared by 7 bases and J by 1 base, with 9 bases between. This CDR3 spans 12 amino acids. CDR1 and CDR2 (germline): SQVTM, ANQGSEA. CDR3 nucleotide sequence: TGCAGCGGAAGTACAGGCACAGATACGCAGTATTTT. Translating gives CSGSTGTDTQYF.

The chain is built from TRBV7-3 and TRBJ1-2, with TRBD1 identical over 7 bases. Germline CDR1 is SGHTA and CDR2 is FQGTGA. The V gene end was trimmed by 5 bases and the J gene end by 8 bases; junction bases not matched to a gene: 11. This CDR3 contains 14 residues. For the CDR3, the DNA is TGTGCCAGCAGCCGAGGACAGGAAGACAGGGGCTACACCTTC. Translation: CASSRGQEDRGYTF.

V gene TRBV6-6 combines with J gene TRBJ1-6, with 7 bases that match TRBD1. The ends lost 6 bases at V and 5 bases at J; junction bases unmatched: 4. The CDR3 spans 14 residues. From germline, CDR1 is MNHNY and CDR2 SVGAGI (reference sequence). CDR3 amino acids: CASRSTGDNSPLHF. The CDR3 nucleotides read TGTGCCAGCAGGTCTACAGGGGATAATTCACCCCTCCACTTT.

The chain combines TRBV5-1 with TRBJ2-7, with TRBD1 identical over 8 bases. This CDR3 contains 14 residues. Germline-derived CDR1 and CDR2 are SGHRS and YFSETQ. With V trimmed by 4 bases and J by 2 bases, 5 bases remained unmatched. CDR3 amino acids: CASSPIQGAYEQYF. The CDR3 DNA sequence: TGCGCCAGCAGCCCCATACAGGGGGCCTACGAGCAGTACTTC.

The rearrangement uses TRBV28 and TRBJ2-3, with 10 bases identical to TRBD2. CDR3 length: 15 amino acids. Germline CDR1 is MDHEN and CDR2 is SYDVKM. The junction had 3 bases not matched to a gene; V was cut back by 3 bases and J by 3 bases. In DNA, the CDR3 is TGTGCCAGCAGTTTTCGAGCGGGAGGGACAGATACGCAGTATTTT. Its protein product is CASSFRAGGTDTQYF.

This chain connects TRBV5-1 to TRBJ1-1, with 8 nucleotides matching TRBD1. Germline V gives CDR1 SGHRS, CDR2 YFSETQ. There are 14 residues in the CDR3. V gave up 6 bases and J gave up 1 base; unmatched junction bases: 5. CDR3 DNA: TGCGCCAGCAACGACCAGGGGGCGAACACTGAAGCTTTCTTT. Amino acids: CASNDQGANTEAFF.

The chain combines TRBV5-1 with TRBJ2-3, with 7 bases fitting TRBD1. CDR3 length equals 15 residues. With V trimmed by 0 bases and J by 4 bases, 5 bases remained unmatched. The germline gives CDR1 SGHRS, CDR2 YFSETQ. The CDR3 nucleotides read TGCGCCAGCAGCTTGGTGACAGGGATCGCAGATACGCAGTATTTT. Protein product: CASSLVTGIADTQYF.

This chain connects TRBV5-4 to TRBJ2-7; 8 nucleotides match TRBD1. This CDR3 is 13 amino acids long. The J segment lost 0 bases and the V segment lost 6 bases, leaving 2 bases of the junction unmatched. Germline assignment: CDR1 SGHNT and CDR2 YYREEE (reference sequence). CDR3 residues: CASTGQGSYEQYF. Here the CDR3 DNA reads TGTGCCAGCACCGGACAGGGCTCCTACGAGCAGTACTTC.

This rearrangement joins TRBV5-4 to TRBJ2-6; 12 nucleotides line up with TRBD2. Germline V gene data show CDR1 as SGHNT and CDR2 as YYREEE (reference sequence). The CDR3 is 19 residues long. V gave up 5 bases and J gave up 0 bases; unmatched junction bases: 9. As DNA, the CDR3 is TGTGCCAGCAGGCCGACTAGCGGGGGACCCGGCTCTGGGGCCAACGTCCTGACTTTC. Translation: CASRPTSGGPGSGANVLTF.

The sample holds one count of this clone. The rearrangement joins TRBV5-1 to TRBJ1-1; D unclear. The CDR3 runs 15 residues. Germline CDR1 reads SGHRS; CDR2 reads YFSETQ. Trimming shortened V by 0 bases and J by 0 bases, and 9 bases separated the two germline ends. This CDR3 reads CASSLGALVNTEAFF. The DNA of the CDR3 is TGCGCCAGCAGCTTGGGGGCTCTGGTGAACACTGAAGCTTTCTTT.